Following are 28 T cell receptor beta chains from one sample sequenced in a study of STAT5B mutations in CD4+ large granular lymphocyte leukemia. Clones were read by immunoSEQ multiplex PCR, and TCRdb kept only the in-frame ones, dropping some. The data show about 37,000 clones, approximately 90% seen once. Sequenced material: CD4+ T cells from blood buffy coats. The origin of the receptors is a human donor in good health.

A single count supports this clone. The rearrangement links TRBV13 to TRBJ1-2, with D perhaps TRBD1 (6 bases). Germline CDR1 reads PRHDT; CDR2 reads FYEKMQ (reference sequence). V gave up 5 bases and J gave up 4 bases, with 8 bases separating them. The CDR3 has 12 residues. DNA for the CDR3: TGTGCCAGCAGCCTGGACAGCTATGGCTACACCTTC. Translating gives CASSLDSYGYTF.

V usage is TRBV28 and J usage is TRBJ1-4; no definite D call. The CDR3 contains 15 residues. CDR1 is MDHEN and CDR2 is SYDVKM in the germline V gene. Trimming cost V 2 bases and J 8 bases, with 15 bases left between them. In DNA, the CDR3 is TGTGCCAGCAGTTTAAAAGGGCGGAATTGGGAAAAACTGTTTTTT. It yields the protein CASSLKGRNWEKLFF.

This chain uses TRBV19 with TRBJ1-5; D call uncertain. The germline gives CDR1 LNHDA, CDR2 SQIVND (reference sequence). The CDR3 spans 10 residues. The V and J ends lost 7 bases and 5 bases respectively, with 3 bases between them. The CDR3: CASNDQPQHF. The CDR3 nucleotides are TGTGCCAGTAACGATCAGCCCCAGCATTTT.

This sequence joins TRBV6-5 and TRBJ2-7; 9 bases match TRBD2. Germline CDR1 MNHEY, CDR2 SVGAGI. J lost 5 bases, V lost 6 bases, and 11 bases had no gene match. The CDR3 runs to 15 residues. The CDR3, as DNA: TGTGCCAGCAGATCCTTGGGCGGGAGGGCCCACGAGCAGTACTTC. Translating gives CASRSLGGRAHEQYF.

The CDR3 nucleotides read TGTGCCAGCAGCCATCTGCCACTGAACACCGGGGAGCTGTTTTTT. It translates to CASSHLPLNTGELFF. The rearrangement joins TRBV6-5 to TRBJ2-2; D is uncertain. V was cut by 6 bases and J by 1 base, with 12 bases left in between. The CDR3 is 15 residues long. Germline V gives CDR1 MNHEY, CDR2 SVGAGI.

This chain joins TRBV5-1 and TRBJ2-5, with 10 positions matching TRBD2. Germline lookup yields CDR1 SGHRS and CDR2 YFSETQ. After removal of 4 bases from V and 3 bases from J, the junction contained 6 bases not matched to a gene. CDR3 length equals 15 residues. The CDR3 nucleotides are TGCGCCAGCAGCACGTCCGGGACTAGCGAAGAGACCCAGTACTTC. Translating gives CASSTSGTSEETQYF.

The rearrangement joins TRBV29-1 to TRBJ1-1; D is possibly TRBD1 (6 bases). The length of the CDR3 is 13 residues. Trimming shortened V by 2 bases and J by 2 bases, and 9 bases separated the two germline ends. Germline loops: CDR1 SQVTM, CDR2 ANQGSEA. The CDR3 is CSVEPQGNTEAFF. CDR3 bases: TGCAGCGTTGAACCACAGGGCAACACTGAAGCTTTCTTT.

This clone was recorded once. The chain uses TRBV9 and TRBJ2-7, with no clear D. CDR3 length: 13 residues. The germline gives CDR1 SGDLS, CDR2 YYNGEE. Trimming left V 0 bases short and J 6 bases short, with 10 bases between. The CDR3 loop is CASSVVGTGEQYF. The CDR3 DNA sequence: TGTGCCAGCAGCGTAGTGGGCACTGGCGAGCAGTACTTC.

The chain employs TRBV5-1 and TRBJ2-7; 7 bases are a match to TRBD2. Germline trimming cut 3 bases from V and 3 bases from J; bases unmatched to any gene: 6. There are 14 residues in the CDR3. Germline values: CDR1 SGHRS, CDR2 YFSETQ. This CDR3 is CASSSWGGVYEQYF. CDR3 in DNA: TGCGCCAGCAGCTCCTGGGGGGGAGTCTACGAGCAGTACTTC.

This chain links TRBV11-2 with TRBJ2-7; D uncertain. Germline-derived CDR1 and CDR2 are SGHAT and FQNNGV. V was cut by 2 bases and J by 4 bases, with 9 bases left in between. This CDR3 spans 13 amino acids. DNA of the CDR3: TGTGCCAGCAGCTTAATCAGACCTTACGAGCAGTACTTC. It encodes CASSLIRPYEQYF.

This chain uses TRBV19 with TRBJ2-5, with D possibly matching TRBD2 (6 bases). CDR1 is LNHDA, CDR2 SQIVND, per germline (reference sequence). Trimming cost V 4 bases and J 4 bases, with 19 bases left between them. There are 16 residues in the CDR3. The DNA for the CDR3 is TGTGCCAGTAGTAAAGGACTAAGCCAAGCACCAGAGACCCAGTACTTC. As protein: CASSKGLSQAPETQYF.

J is TRBJ1-1 and V is TRBV28; D gene ambiguous. Germline CDR1 MDHEN, CDR2 SYDVKM. V gave up 11 bases and J gave up 8 bases, with 18 bases separating them. This CDR3 region has 12 residues. The CDR3 sequence is CASSSISDEAFF. CDR3 sequence (DNA): TGTGCCTCTTCATCTATCTCAGACGAAGCTTTCTTT.

The genes are TRBV7-6 and TRBJ2-7; 9 bases agree with TRBD1. This CDR3 has 14 amino acids. The trim removed 4 bases at V and 3 bases at J, leaving 4 bases unmatched. CDR1 is SGHVS, CDR2 FNYEAQ, per germline. This CDR3 is CASSSQTGGYEQYF. CDR3 DNA sequence: TGTGCCAGCAGCTCGCAGACAGGGGGCTACGAGCAGTACTTC.

The chain recombines TRBV28 with TRBJ1-2, with 7 bases matching TRBD1. V lost 7 bases to trimming and J lost 4 bases; unmatched junction nucleotides: 6. Germline V CDR1 and CDR2: MDHEN, SYDVKM. This CDR3 is built from 13 residues. CDR3 DNA sequence: TGTGCCAGCACTAAACAGGGGCCCTATGGCTACACCTTC. Amino acid sequence: CASTKQGPYGYTF.

The chain has TRBV5-8 and TRBJ2-5; 10 bases match TRBD1. After removal of 4 bases from V and 5 bases from J, the junction contained 5 bases not matched to a gene. The CDR3 is 14 residues long. Germline values: CDR1 SGHTS, CDR2 YDEGEE. Here the CDR3 reads CASSRDRGLETQYF. CDR3 sequence (DNA): TGTGCCAGCAGCAGGGACAGGGGCCTGGAGACCCAGTACTTC.

J is TRBJ1-3 and V is TRBV15; possible D gene TRBD1, 6 bases. Germline loops: CDR1 LNHNV, CDR2 YYDKDF (reference sequence). V was cut by 5 bases and J by 1 base, with 12 bases left in between. This CDR3 is built from 15 residues. CDR3 nucleotides: TGTGCCACCAGCCCGGGACATTCATCTGGAAACACCATATATTTT. The encoded protein is CATSPGHSSGNTIYF.

This clone was seen a handful of times. The chain employs TRBV18 and TRBJ2-7; TRBD2 agrees at 8 bases. CDR1 and CDR2 from the germline V gene are KGHSH and LQKENI. Trimming removed 6 bases from V and 2 bases from J; junction bases left unmatched: 18. The CDR3 has 18 amino acids. For the CDR3, the DNA is TGTGCCAGCTCGCTACTACGGGGATCGAGCGGGAGTACCTACGAGCAGTACTTC. It codes for CASSLLRGSSGSTYEQYF.

The rearrangement joins TRBV7-2 to TRBJ2-6; the D gene is possibly TRBD2 (5 bases). The CDR3 contains 15 residues. The germline V and J ends were trimmed by 3 bases and 0 bases, with 6 bases remaining between them. Per the germline V gene, CDR1 is SGHTA and CDR2 is FQGNSA. Here the CDR3 DNA reads TGTGCCAGCAGCTTGAGGGACTCTGGGGCCAACGTCCTGACTTTC. Translation: CASSLRDSGANVLTF.

V is TRBV9 and J is TRBJ2-1, with 8 nucleotides matching TRBD1. CDR3 length equals 14 residues. The germline gives CDR1 SGDLS, CDR2 YYNGEE. Germline trimming cut 2 bases from V and 7 bases from J; bases unmatched to any gene: 5. The CDR3 loop reads CASSVDRGRNEQFF. CDR3 in DNA: TGTGCCAGCAGCGTCGACAGGGGAAGGAATGAGCAGTTCTTC.

The chain uses TRBV11-2 and TRBJ1-2, with D maybe TRBD1 (5 bases). The germline V gene has CDR1 SGHAT and CDR2 FQNNGV. The CDR3 spans 15 residues. V shed 0 bases and J shed 3 bases, with 11 bases lying between them. Written as DNA, the CDR3 is TGTGCCAGCAGCTTAGAAAGGGGATTCGACTATGGCTACACCTTC. Residues: CASSLERGFDYGYTF.

The J gene is TRBJ1-1, the V gene TRBV21-1; no check of the table's D call, TRBD1, against the DNA was made. TRBV21-1 has pseudogene status. The CDR3 spans 17 residues. The CDR3 DNA sequence: TGTGCCAGCTGTCTGTGGAGACAGGGGGCGCGGAACACTGAAGCTTTCTTT. It is translated as CASCLWRQGARNTEAFF.

About this clone itself: Within the sample, other DNA sequences also encode this same CDR3. The chain uses TRBV2 and TRBJ1-2; D may be TRBD1 (6 bases). The CDR3 covers 12 residues. The germline V gene encodes CDR1 SNHLY and CDR2 FYNNEI. V shed 5 bases and J shed 8 bases, with 12 bases lying between them. CDR3 bases: TGTGCCAGCAGTTTACAGGGCGACGGCTACACCTTC. Amino acid sequence: CASSLQGDGYTF.

This clone appeared a single time. Written as DNA, the CDR3 is TGTGCCAGCAGTGAATGGGCGGGAGGTCCAGATACGCAGTATTTT. This sequence encodes CASSEWAGGPDTQYF. The chain couples TRBV25-1 to TRBJ2-3; 8 bases are a match to TRBD2. Trimming removed 1 base from V and 4 bases from J; junction bases left unmatched: 4. Germline-derived CDR1 and CDR2 are MGHDK and SYGVNS. The CDR3 contains 15 residues.

This chain connects TRBV6-1 to TRBJ1-5; 7 bases agree with TRBD1. The germline CDR1 and CDR2 sequences are MNHNS and SASEGT. J was trimmed by 6 bases and V by 2 bases; bases with no gene match: 7. This CDR3 has 15 amino acids. The CDR3 here is CASSEMRQGVQPQHF. In nucleotides, the CDR3 is TGTGCCAGCAGTGAAATGAGGCAGGGGGTTCAGCCCCAGCATTTT.

The rearrangement joins TRBV10-3 to TRBJ2-3; D is undetermined. Trimming removed 4 bases at V and 1 base at J, with 9 bases between. Germline CDR1 is ENHRY and CDR2 is SYGVKD. The CDR3 runs to 14 residues. The CDR3 here is CAISGTRGTDTQYF. DNA of the CDR3: TGTGCCATCAGTGGTACCAGAGGCACAGATACGCAGTATTTT.

J is TRBJ1-2 and V is TRBV28, with D uncertain. Germline V gene data show CDR1 as MDHEN and CDR2 as SYDVKM. V lost 0 bases to trimming and J lost 0 bases, with 8 bases between them. CDR3 length: 15 amino acids. CDR3 protein: CASSLWASTNYGYTF. CDR3 nucleotides: TGTGCCAGCAGTTTATGGGCATCGACTAACTATGGCTACACCTTC.

The genes are TRBV10-2 and TRBJ1-4, with D perhaps TRBD1 (5 bases). V was pared by 5 bases and J by 0 bases, with 7 bases between. The CDR3 contains 14 residues. Germline-derived CDR1 and CDR2 are WSHSY and SAAADI. The CDR3 DNA reads as TGCGCCAGCAGTCAGGGAACAACTAATGAAAAACTGTTTTTT. It codes for CASSQGTTNEKLFF.

The rearrangement links TRBV2 to TRBJ2-1; 8 nucleotides align to TRBD2. V lost 5 bases, J lost 5 bases, and 14 bases stayed unmatched. Germline V gene sequence: CDR1 SNHLY, CDR2 FYNNEI. The CDR3 runs to 17 residues. CDR3 loop: CASSRISGVAGNNEQFF. The DNA for the CDR3 is TGTGCCAGCAGTCGCATAAGTGGGGTAGCGGGAAACAATGAGCAGTTCTTC.